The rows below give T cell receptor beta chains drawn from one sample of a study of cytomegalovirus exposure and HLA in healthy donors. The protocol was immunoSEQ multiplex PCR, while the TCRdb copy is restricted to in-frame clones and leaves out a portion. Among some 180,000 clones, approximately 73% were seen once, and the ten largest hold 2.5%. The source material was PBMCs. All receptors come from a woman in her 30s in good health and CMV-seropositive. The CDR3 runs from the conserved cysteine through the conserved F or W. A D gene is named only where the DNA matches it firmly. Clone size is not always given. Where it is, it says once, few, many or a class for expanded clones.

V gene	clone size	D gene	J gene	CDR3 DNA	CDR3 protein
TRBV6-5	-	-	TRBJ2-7	TGTGCCAGCAGTCGACGACCGACAGCGCCGTACGAGCAGTACTTC	CASSRRPTAPYEQYF
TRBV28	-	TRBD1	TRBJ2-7	TGTGCCAGCAGTTCCGTGGACAGGGGCTACCCCTACGAGCAGTACTTC	CASSSVDRGYPYEQYF
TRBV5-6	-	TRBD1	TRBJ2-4	TGTGCCAGCAGCTTTCCTAAGCAGGGGGCGGCCAAAAACATTCAGTACTTC	CASSFPKQGAAKNIQYF
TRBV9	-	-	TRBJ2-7	TGTGCCAGCAGCGTAGGGGGGGACGGTACCTACGAGCAGTACTTC	CASSVGGDGTYEQYF
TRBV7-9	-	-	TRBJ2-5	TGTGCCAGCAGCTCCCGGGACTCCGAGCGGCAAGAGACCCAGTACTTC	CASSSRDSERQETQYF
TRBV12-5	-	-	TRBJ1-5	TGTGCTAGTGGTTTGGTAGGGCGGGGCAATCAGCCCCAGCATTTT	CASGLVGRGNQPQHF
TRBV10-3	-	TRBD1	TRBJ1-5	TGTGCCATCAGTGGGGACAGGGCTGAGGAGGGGAATCAGCCCCAGCATTTT	CAISGDRAEEGNQPQHF
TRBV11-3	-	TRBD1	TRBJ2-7	TGTGCCAGCAGCCCAGGGGGTCGGAGGAGCTCCTACGAGCAGTACTTC	CASSPGGRRSSYEQYF
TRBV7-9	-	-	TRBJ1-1	TGTGCCAGCAGCTTACGGGGGGCTGAAGCTTTCTTT	CASSLRGAEAFF
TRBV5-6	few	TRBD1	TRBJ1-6	TGTGCCAGCAGCCTCAGGGGACAGTCCCTGTCTAATTCACCCCTCCACTTT	CASSLRGQSLSNSPLHF
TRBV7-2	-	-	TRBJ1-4	TGTGCCAGCAGCTCGACAGGTCGTAAGGCAGAAAAACTGTTTTTT	CASSSTGRKAEKLFF
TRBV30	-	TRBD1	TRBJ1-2	TGTGCCTGGATCTCGACAGGGGGTATCTATGGCTACACCTTC	CAWISTGGIYGYTF
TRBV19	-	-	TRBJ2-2	TGTGCCAGTAGTCCCACCCCACGGGGGGCTATCACCGGGGAGCTGTTTTTT	CASSPTPRGAITGELFF
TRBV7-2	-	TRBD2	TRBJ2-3	TGTGCCAGCGGGACTAGCGGGGGAGATACGCAGTATTTT	CASGTSGGDTQYF
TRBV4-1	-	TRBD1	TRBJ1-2	TGCGCCAGCAGCCCGACAGGGGCGCTAAATGGCTACACCTTC	CASSPTGALNGYTF
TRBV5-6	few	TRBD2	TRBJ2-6	TGTGCCAGCAGCCTGATGGGGGGGTTGGGTGGGGCCAACGTCCTGACTTTC	CASSLMGGLGGANVLTF
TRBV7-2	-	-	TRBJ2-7	TGTGCCAGCAGCTTAGGCAGGGCCTACGAGCAGTACTTC	CASSLGRAYEQYF
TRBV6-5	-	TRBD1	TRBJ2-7	TGTGCCAGCAGTTACTTCCAGGGGGCGGTGGGGGAGCAGTACTTC	CASSYFQGAVGEQYF
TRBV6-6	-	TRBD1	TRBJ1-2	TGTGCCAGCAGACGGCCAGGGGGCATCGGCTACACCTTC	CASRRPGGIGYTF
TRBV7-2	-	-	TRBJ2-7	TGTGCCAGCAGCTTAGTTTACAGAGCCTACGAGCAGTACTTC	CASSLVYRAYEQYF
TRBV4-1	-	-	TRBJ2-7	TGCGCCAGCAGCCAAGTGCTAGCTCTTAGCTCCTACGAGCAGTACTTC	CASSQVLALSSYEQYF
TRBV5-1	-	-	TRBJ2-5	TGCGCCAGCATGGGGGCACAAGAGACCCAGTACTTC	CASMGAQETQYF
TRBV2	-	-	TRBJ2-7	TGTGCCAGCACCGGTGCACAGCACGAGCAGTACTTC	CASTGAQHEQYF
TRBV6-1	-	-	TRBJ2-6	TGTGCCAGCAGTGAAGACCGGGTTGGGGCCAACGTCCTGACTTTC	CASSEDRVGANVLTF
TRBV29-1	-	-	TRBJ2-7	TGCAGCGTTTCCAGGGGCCGCGAGCAGTACTTC	CSVSRGREQYF
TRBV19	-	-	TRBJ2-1	TGTGCCAGTATGAGCGCAGCCTACAATGAGCAGTTCTTC	CASMSAAYNEQFF
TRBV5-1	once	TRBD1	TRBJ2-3	TGCGCCAGCAGCCCCGGACAGGGGGTCGGGACGCAGTATTTT	CASSPGQGVGTQYF
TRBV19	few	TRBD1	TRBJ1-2	TGTGCCAGTAGTATAGTTTTCGGGACAGGGGACGACGGCTACACCTTC	CASSIVFGTGDDGYTF
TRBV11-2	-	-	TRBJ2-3	TGTGCCAGCAGCTTAGTCCCGGGTACTCGAAACACAGATACGCAGTATTTT	CASSLVPGTRNTDTQYF
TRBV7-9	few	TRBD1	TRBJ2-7	TGTGCCAGCAGCCCTCCGCCGGGACAGGGGACCTACGAGCAGTACTTC	CASSPPPGQGTYEQYF
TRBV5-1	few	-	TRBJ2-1	TGCGCCAGCAGCTTGGGTGTGGGGGGGCCTGAGCAGTTCTTC	CASSLGVGGPEQFF
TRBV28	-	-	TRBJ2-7	TGTGCCAGCAGTTCCCAGGTGCGCGAGCAGTACTTC	CASSSQVREQYF
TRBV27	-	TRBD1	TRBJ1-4	TGTGCCAGTCAACTTGACAGGGGCCCCGAAAAACTGTTTTTT	CASQLDRGPEKLFF
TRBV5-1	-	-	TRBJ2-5	TGCGCCAGCAGCTCCCGGGGGGCCGGAGAGACCCAGTACTTC	CASSSRGAGETQYF
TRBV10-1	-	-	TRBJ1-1	TGCGCCAGCAGCCCGGGTGGAACTGAAGCTTTCTTT	CASSPGGTEAFF
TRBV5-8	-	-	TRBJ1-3	TGTGCCAGCACCTCGACAGCCTCTGGAAACACCATATATTTT	CASTSTASGNTIYF
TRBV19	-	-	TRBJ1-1	TGTGCCAGTAGTTGGACAAGTACACTGAACACTGAAGCTTTCTTT	CASSWTSTLNTEAFF
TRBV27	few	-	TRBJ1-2	TGTGCCAGCAGTTCAATCTCCGGACTGACTCCCCTCGGCTACACCTTC	CASSSISGLTPLGYTF
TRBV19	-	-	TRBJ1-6	TGTGCCAGTAGTGCCCCGGCGGGTCAAAATTCACCCCTCCACTTT	CASSAPAGQNSPLHF
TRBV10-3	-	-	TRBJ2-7	TGTGCCATCAGTGATTCAGGGGACACGGGGCAGCAGTACTTC	CAISDSGDTGQQYF
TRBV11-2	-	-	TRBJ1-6	TGTGCCAGCAGCTTAGTTAGCTCCTATAATTCACCCCTCCACTTT	CASSLVSSYNSPLHF
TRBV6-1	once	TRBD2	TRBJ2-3	TGTGCCAGCAGTGGAGGCCTAGCGGGGCACAGGCGCACAGATACGCAGTATTTT	CASSGGLAGHRRTDTQYF
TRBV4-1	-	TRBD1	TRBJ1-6	TGCGCCACCAAACTACAGGGGGCCGGTTCACCCCTCCACTTT	CATKLQGAGSPLHF
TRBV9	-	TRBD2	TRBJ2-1	TGTGCCAGCAGCGTAGAACTAGCGACCTACAATGAGCAGTTCTTC	CASSVELATYNEQFF
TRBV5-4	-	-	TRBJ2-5	TGTGCCAGCAGCCTGGACATCCAAGAGACCCAGTACTTC	CASSLDIQETQYF
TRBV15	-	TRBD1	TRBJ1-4	TGTGCCACCAGCAGATCCCGACAGGGAAATGAAAAACTGTTTTTT	CATSRSRQGNEKLFF
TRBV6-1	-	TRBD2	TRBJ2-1	TGTGCCAGCAGTGCTAGCGGGGCTTCTACAGGGAGGGAGCAGTTCTTC	CASSASGASTGREQFF
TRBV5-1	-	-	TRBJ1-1	TGCGCCAGCAGCGGGGGACACAAGAACACTGAAGCTTTCTTT	CASSGGHKNTEAFF